This T cell receptor beta chain was recovered during a study of early T cells in non-severe SARS-CoV-2 infection. Across the whole study: Whole-blood bulk RNA, unsorted, was sequenced, and chains were unpaired. Regarding the study as a whole: VDJdb-based annotation leaned toward anti-spike CD8 responses and missed private and CD4 specificities.

Notes on this clonotype: What it binds is unknown.

As part of library construction, unique molecular identifiers were attached to individual cDNA molecules. TCRdb analysed the 5' RACE reads with MiXCR anew, one entry per CDR3 protein. This table has approximately 99,000 distinct CDR3 sequences, about an eighth appearing once. CDR1 SNHLY and CDR2 FYNNEI come from the germline V gene. V shed 5 bases and J shed 5 bases, with 4 bases lying between them. The CDR3 is 10 residues long. The TCR sequence derives from an adult who was a healthcare worker with PCR-confirmed SARS-CoV-2 infection or an uninfected control (not recorded which). The genes are TRBV2 and TRBJ2-7; D not resolved. Sample: whole blood. CDR3 DNA sequence: TGTGCCAGCAGTCCTAACGAGCAGTACTTC. It codes for CASSPNEQYF. Full variable domain (missing parts from reference TRBV2 and TRBJ2-7): EPEVTQTPSHQVTQMGQEVILRCVPISNHLYFYWYRQILGQKVEFLVSFYNNEISEKSEIFDDQFSVERPDGSNFTLKIRSTKLEDSAMYFCASSPNEQYFGPGTRLTVT.